This TCR beta chain is from a study of cytomegalovirus exposure and HLA in healthy donors. Whole-study results and caveats: Accounts indicate the classifier identified cytomegalovirus status with strong specificity and sensitivity. TCR beta chains associated with HLA were, in a later analysis, more clonally expanded than equally common others.

The trim removed 7 bases at V and 5 bases at J, leaving 13 bases unmatched. CDR3 length: 16 residues. Germline assignment: CDR1 MNHEY and CDR2 SMNVEV (reference sequence). Researchers ran the PCR with 60 Vbeta and 13 Jbeta primers. Sequencing was performed with immunoSEQ multiplex PCR; in TCRdb, only in-frame clones are kept and a portion is missing. The sample has some 160,000 clones; around four fifths are singletons. Notes on this clone: Its antigen remains unidentified.

The sequence was obtained from a boy aged 2 to 9 in good health and CMV-seronegative. Sequenced: PBMCs. This chain links TRBV27 with TRBJ2-7, with 11 bases that match TRBD1. CDR3 sequence reads: CASKPQGQGVYHEQYF. CDR3 sequence (DNA): TGTGCCAGCAAACCACAGGGACAGGGGGTTTACCACGAGCAGTACTTC.